This T cell receptor (beta chain) was sequenced during a study of cytomegalovirus exposure and HLA in healthy donors. The CDR3 is 13 residues long. CDR1 MNHEY and CDR2 SVGAGI come from the germline V gene. 60 Vbeta and 13 Jbeta primers were used in PCR. The data were produced by immunoSEQ multiplex PCR, yet TCRdb's version contains in-frame clones alone and is incomplete. Altogether roughly 230,000 clones are present, 92% being singletons, with the ten largest covering about 1.8%. As to this clone: Its ends do not fully match the called genes, so a read error is possible.

The chain combines TRBV6-5 with TRBJ1-2, with unresolved D. Sequenced input: PBMCs. The receptor comes from a girl aged 2-10 years in good health and CMV-seronegative. The CDR3 reads CASTLRGNHGYTF. CDR3 nucleotides: TGTGCCAGCACCCTACGGGGTAACCATGGCTACACCTTC.